Described below is a single T cell receptor beta chain sequence and its context. Its specificity is not known. This specimen comes from a study of T cell clusters in autoimmune cytopenias. On the study more broadly: A median of about 49,000 TRB reads per sample yielded a median roughly 2,300 distinct clonotypes. General study points: Physiological T cell clusters of healthy donors were apparently absent in primary autoimmune cytopenia patients. TRB repertoire shifts in secondary cytopenia and chronic lymphocytic leukemia mostly reflected lymphoma, not autoimmunity.

In germline, CDR1 is SGHRS, CDR2 YFSETQ. The CDR3 runs to 16 residues. Each sample's input was roughly 270 ng genomic DNA, some 40,000 genome equivalents. TRB rearrangements were amplified by touch-down multiplex PCR with mixed TRB-A/B primers. TCRdb re-called the multiplex PCR reads and catalogs CDR3 proteins one per entry, DNA excluded. The repertoire shows thousands of distinct CDR3 sequences; the top ten hold 67%. These same records also appear under a second study, on T cell repertoires in aging, cancer and after chemotherapy.

Source material: peripheral blood. This TCR came from a human donor with an autoimmune cytopenia or autoimmune hepatitis (not recorded which). The gene calls are TRBV5-1 and TRBJ2-3; TCRdb names TRBD2, which stays unverified in the absence of DNA. The chain's CDR3 is CASSPTAGGSTDTQYF.